Here is one TCR beta chain with its context. The antigen is not known. This record belongs to a study of siplizumab effects on memory and regulatory T cells. Each sample had roughly 10^5 TCR templates assayed. Clones were sequenced by immunoSEQ multiplex PCR, and TCRdb holds only the in-frame ones, with some missing. Counted here are about 100,000 clones, 94% occurring once; the ten biggest clones make up approximately 1.4%. Germline loops: CDR1 SGHTA, CDR2 FQGTGA. The CDR3 runs to 15 residues. Trimming cost V 5 bases and J 4 bases, with 14 bases left between them. Study-level points and caveats: Alloreactive CD4+ clones that could be mapped were on average 68.8% Treg-derived with siplizumab, against around 27% in controls. Naive T cells, seemingly more diverse than memory cells, seemed major alloresponse contributors. Assignment to unstimulated subsets succeeded for only a minor fraction of the alloreactive clones.

Sequenced: non-Treg CD4+ T cells sorted from blood. This clonotype was obtained from a human donor in good health. The chain is built from TRBV7-3 and TRBJ2-2; D uncertain. The DNA for the CDR3 is TGTGCCAGCAGCCACCGTGGGCAGGCCACCGGGGAGCTGTTTTTT. Translated: CASSHRGQATGELFF.